This T cell receptor (beta chain) is drawn from a study of T-cell memory formation after mild COVID-19. CDR1 is SGHTA, CDR2 FQGNSA, per germline. Trimming left V 3 bases short and J 0 bases short, with 16 bases between. This CDR3 comprises 17 residues. A few counts support this clonotype. The antigen is unknown. Study results and caveats: Most CD4+ clones that shrank were in CM and EM, while CD8+ ones turned up in EMRA.

MiXCR, run by TCRdb on the 5' RACE reads, gives a single entry per CDR3 protein. The sample holds more than 350,000 distinct CDR3 sequences, 20% to 25% seen once. Sequencing used PBMCs or a T cell subset sorted from them (not recorded which). The chain combines TRBV7-2 with TRBJ2-3, with D possibly TRBD2 on 5 matching bases. This receptor was identified in an adult woman who had mild COVID-19 (a few samples of this study predate the infection). Cell type and time point are not known. The CDR3 nucleotides are TGTGCCAGCAGCTTCCCCGGTCCGCGGGCCAGCACAGATACGCAGTATTTT. This gives the protein CASSFPGPRASTDTQYF.